This entry lists 21 T cell receptor beta chains sequenced from one sample in a study of shared clonotypes between healthy human individuals. CD8 cells regarded as naive lacked CD45RO, were positively chosen for CCR7, and omitted terminally differentiated effector memory CD45RA+ cells. Measured with immunoSEQ multiplex PCR; TCRdb has only the in-frame clones, and not every one. The table has 1.5 million to 2.5 million clones, 85% to 95% seen once; the top ten hold approximately 1%. Source material: naive CD8+ T cells sorted from blood. The receptors shown here come from a man younger than 35 in good health.

The V gene is TRBV6-1, the J gene TRBJ2-7; 7 nucleotides agree with TRBD1. The germline CDR1 and CDR2 sequences are MNHNS and SASEGT. Trimming took 7 bases from V and 4 from J; bases not matched to a gene: 10. CDR3 size: 14 residues. This CDR3 reads CASIVGRGIYEQYF. The CDR3, as DNA: TGTGCCAGCATAGTAGGCAGGGGGATTTACGAGCAGTACTTC.

The genes are TRBV27 and TRBJ2-6; D is unresolved. The CDR3 length is 19 residues. Germline V CDR1 and CDR2: MNHEY, SMNVEV (reference sequence). V was shortened by 1 base and J by 0 bases, with 16 bases between the two germline ends. As DNA, the CDR3 is TGTGCCAGCAGTTTATACCCCGAGACACTCCTCTCTGGGGCCAACGTCCTGACTTTC. This sequence encodes CASSLYPETLLSGANVLTF.

The rearrangement links TRBV28 to TRBJ2-5, with 8 bases identical to TRBD1. There are 15 residues in the CDR3. CDR1 is MDHEN, CDR2 SYDVKM, per germline. Losses at the gene ends were 3 bases for V and 3 bases for J; bases not matched to a gene: 6. The CDR3 sequence is CASSLVRGPEETQYF. Here the CDR3 DNA reads TGTGCCAGCAGTTTGGTCAGGGGGCCGGAAGAGACCCAGTACTTC.

The CDR3 sequence: CASSQEPLRLAGNTDTQYF. In DNA, the CDR3 is TGCGCCAGCAGCCAAGAGCCCCTCCGGCTAGCGGGTAACACAGATACGCAGTATTTT. The chain employs TRBV4-3 and TRBJ2-3; 8 bases fit TRBD2. The CDR3 consists of 19 residues. The junction had 13 bases not matched to a gene; V was cut back by 0 bases and J by 2 bases. The germline gives CDR1 LGHNA, CDR2 YSLEER.

The chain joins TRBV7-2 to TRBJ1-3, with D perhaps matching TRBD1 (6 bases). V lost 1 base to trimming and J lost 2 bases, with 12 bases between them. The CDR3 sequence is 16 residues long. Looked up from germline, CDR1 is SGHTA and CDR2 is FQGNSA. The CDR3 sequence is CASSLDGTGTGNTIYF. The CDR3 DNA reads TGTGCCAGCAGCTTAGATGGCACAGGGACTGGAAACACCATATATTTT.

Points on this clone: Within the sample, other DNA sequences also encode this same CDR3. The chain carries TRBV9 and TRBJ2-7; D gene ambiguous. V was pared by 0 bases and J by 0 bases, with 10 bases between. The germline V gene has CDR1 SGDLS and CDR2 YYNGEE. The CDR3 sequence is 15 residues long. CDR3 sequence: CASSVGAESSYEQYF. For the CDR3, the DNA is TGTGCCAGCAGCGTAGGTGCTGAGAGCTCCTACGAGCAGTACTTC.

This clone appeared a single time. This same CDR3 is encoded by further DNA sequences in the sample. The J gene is TRBJ1-2, the V gene TRBV30; TRBD1 is a possible D gene (5 bases). CDR1 and CDR2 (germline): GTSNPN, SVGIG (reference sequence). V was cut by 2 bases and J by 4 bases, with 8 bases left in between. The CDR3 contains 12 residues. The CDR3, as DNA: TGTGCCTGGAGTCCGAGGGGCTATGGCTACACCTTC. As protein: CAWSPRGYGYTF.

On this clone itself: Other DNA sequences of this sample code for an identical CDR3. CDR3 in amino acids: CASSESRGYEQYF. The CDR3 DNA reads TGCGCCAGCAGTGAGTCTCGGGGCTACGAGCAGTACTTC. The chain links TRBV10-1 to TRBJ2-7; D may be TRBD2 (5 bases). V gave up 0 bases and J gave up 3 bases, with 6 bases separating them. CDR3 length: 13 residues. From germline, CDR1 is WNHNN and CDR2 SYGVQD (reference sequence).

The V call is TRBV28, the J call TRBJ1-2; possible D gene TRBD1, 5 bases. Trimming cost V 7 bases and J 1 base, with 16 bases left between them. Germline-derived CDR1 and CDR2 are MDHEN and SYDVKM. The CDR3 consists of 15 residues. In nucleotides, the CDR3 is TGTGCCAGCATTGACCGGGACCGATATAACTATGGCTACACCTTC. Amino acid sequence: CASIDRDRYNYGYTF.

The gene calls are TRBV27 and TRBJ2-1; 8 nucleotides agree with TRBD2. Germline V gives CDR1 MNHEY, CDR2 SMNVEV (reference sequence). The CDR3 loop spans 16 amino acids. J lost 0 bases, V lost 6 bases, and 7 bases had no gene match. CDR3 in DNA: TGTGCCAGCAGCCCTCGGAGCGGGAGCTCCTACAATGAGCAGTTCTTC. It yields the protein CASSPRSGSSYNEQFF.

This clone was recorded only once. DNA for the CDR3: TGTGCCAGCAGTGATCTCAGGCTGGTTATATACGAGCAGTACTTC. Translated: CASSDLRLVIYEQYF. The chain links TRBV2 to TRBJ2-7; no clear D gene. Germline lookup yields CDR1 SNHLY and CDR2 FYNNEI. The CDR3 contains 15 residues. V dropped 3 bases and J dropped 4 bases, with 16 bases sitting between them.

The chain has TRBV15 and TRBJ2-3; D not certain. The V gene lost 0 bases and the J gene lost 0 bases, with 10 bases spanning the gap. The germline CDR1 and CDR2 sequences are LNHNV and YYDKDF (reference sequence). This CDR3 has 16 residues. The CDR3 DNA reads as TGTGCCACCAGCAGAGATCGTGCTGCCAGCACAGATACGCAGTATTTT. This sequence encodes CATSRDRAASTDTQYF.

This clone was picked up one time. This chain links TRBV13 with TRBJ2-5; D is possibly TRBD1 (5 bases). Between the trimmed V and J ends, which lost 5 bases and 1 base, there was a span of 14 bases. CDR1 is PRHDT and CDR2 is FYEKMQ in the germline V gene (reference sequence). CDR3 length: 15 residues. This CDR3 reads CASSPLGQGQETQYF. CDR3 DNA sequence: TGTGCCAGCAGCCCCCTAGGGCAGGGCCAAGAGACCCAGTACTTC.

The rearrangement joins TRBV10-2 to TRBJ1-1; D may be TRBD1 (5 bases). CDR3 length: 12 residues. Germline CDR1 is WSHSY and CDR2 is SAAADI. Trimming pared 6 bases from V and 5 bases from J, leaving 10 bases between. The CDR3 coding sequence is TGCGCCAGCAGGACGACAGTTACTGAAGCTTTCTTT. Protein sequence: CASRTTVTEAFF.

V usage is TRBV6-5 and J usage is TRBJ2-2, with 13 bases fitting TRBD2. The CDR3 extends over 15 amino acids. Trimming cost V 2 bases and J 6 bases; bases outside gene matches: 0. Germline CDR1 is MNHEY and CDR2 is SVGAGI. Written as DNA, the CDR3 is TGTGCCAGCAGTTACACTAGCGGGAGGGCCGGGGAGCTGTTTTTT. It codes for CASSYTSGRAGELFF.

The rearrangement joins TRBV6-6 to TRBJ2-5, with 7 bases lining up with TRBD2. The DNA end lines up better with TRBJ2-7; the J call may be wrong. CDR1 is MNHNY and CDR2 is SVGAGI in the germline V gene (reference sequence). The CDR3 spans 13 residues. CDR3 coding DNA: TGTGCCAGCTTGGGCGGGAGTCTGTACGAGCAGTACTTC. Translation gives CASLGGSLYEQYF.

The rearrangement uses TRBV7-9 and TRBJ1-2, with D perhaps matching TRBD1 (6 bases). Germline V gene sequence: CDR1 SEHNR, CDR2 FQNEAQ (reference sequence). CDR3 size: 16 residues. Trimming cost V 3 bases and J 2 bases, with 16 bases left between them. The CDR3 loop is CASSLEGGASNYGYTF. CDR3 DNA: TGTGCCAGCAGCTTGGAGGGGGGCGCATCCAACTATGGCTACACCTTC.

This clone was counted once. The chain employs TRBV11-2 and TRBJ2-1, with D possibly being TRBD1 (6 bases). The CDR3 has 15 residues. Trimming stripped 5 bases from V and 4 bases from J, with 15 bases between. Germline V gene data show CDR1 as SGHAT and CDR2 as FQNNGV. CDR3 sequence: CASSPPQGSYNEQFF. The CDR3 DNA is TGTGCCAGCAGCCCCCCGCAGGGGAGTTACAATGAGCAGTTCTTC.

The V gene is TRBV25-1, the J gene TRBJ1-1; TRBD1 matches at 7 bases. Unmatched junction bases numbered 5, after V lost 3 bases and J lost 1 base. Germline V gives CDR1 MGHDK, CDR2 SYGVNS. The CDR3 sequence is 15 residues long. As DNA, the CDR3 is TGTGCCAGCAGTGACAGGGACAGATGGAACACTGAAGCTTTCTTT. This encodes CASSDRDRWNTEAFF.

The chain combines TRBV5-1 with TRBJ2-7; D ambiguous. The CDR3 extends over 14 amino acids. Between the trimmed V and J ends, which lost 0 bases and 2 bases, there was a span of 9 bases. CDR1 and CDR2 (germline): SGHRS, YFSETQ. CDR3 sequence (DNA): TGCGCCAGCAGCTTGGACCCGACAACCTACGAGCAGTACTTC. Encoded protein: CASSLDPTTYEQYF.

The V and J genes are TRBV10-2 and TRBJ2-1; TRBD1 matches at 8 bases. Trimming took 7 bases from V and 9 from J; bases not matched to a gene: 5. In germline, CDR1 is WSHSY, CDR2 SAAADI. The CDR3 is made up of 12 amino acids. The CDR3 DNA sequence: TGCGCCAGCACCACAGGGGGGATTGAGCAGTTCTTC. It codes for CASTTGGIEQFF.